This T cell receptor beta chain is drawn from a study of blood T cells in healthy people across ages. Together with a sample-barcoded 5' primer, a J-beta primer mix was included in a second PCR lasting 7 to 11 cycles. Any given sample supplied a minimum of 2.5 million CDR3-containing paired-end reads. TCRdb reanalysed the 5' RACE reads using MiXCR and keeps one entry per CDR3 protein. The sample has some 700,000 distinct CDR3 sequences, roughly 41% seen once. Germline CDR1 and CDR2: SGHAT and FQNNGV. Trimming stripped 5 bases from V and 3 bases from J, with 14 bases between. The length of the CDR3 is 15 residues.

The chain joins TRBV11-2 to TRBJ2-1; D is ambiguous. This clonotype was sampled from a woman aged 60 to 75 in good health. The sequencing sample was made of blood. The CDR3, as DNA: TGTGCCAGCAGCGTTGTCCCGGCCGACTACAATGAGCAGTTCTTC. Encoded protein: CASSVVPADYNEQFF.